The TCR beta chain described here comes from a study of T-cell memory formation after mild COVID-19. At the level of the study: In these data, TCR clusters were largely donor specific. General study points: Whether second-wave clones peaking at day 37 were SARS-CoV-2 specific went unconfirmed. Mainly CM and EM harbored the contracting CD4+ clones; mainly EMRA harbored the CD8+ ones. Clones that contracted from day 15 to 85 were balanced CD4/CD8, while later expanders leaned CD4+.

TCRdb re-called the 5' RACE reads through MiXCR, storing one row per CDR3 protein. The sample lists approximately 290,000 distinct CDR3 sequences, approximately 19% seen once, with around 20% in the top ten. Trimming cost V 0 bases and J 3 bases, with 17 bases left between them. The germline gives CDR1 SGDLS, CDR2 YYNGEE. The CDR3 has 17 residues. This clonotype was counted between two and nine times. The target antigen is unknown. The clonotype was recovered from a man between 18 and 29 years old who had mild COVID-19 (a few samples of this study predate the infection). Cell type and time point are not known. This chain joins TRBV9 and TRBJ2-3; D is unresolved. Sequenced input: PBMCs or a T cell subset sorted from them (not recorded which). CDR3 DNA: TGTGCCAGCAGCGTAGCTCTGCGAACCGGCGATACAGATACGCAGTATTTT. Translation gives CASSVALRTGDTDTQYF.